The rows below give T cell receptor beta chains drawn from one sample of a study of T cell repertoires in cytomegalovirus infection. Their antigens remain unidentified. TCRdb used MiXCR to reprocess the reads, holding one entry per CDR3 protein. This table holds approximately 81,000 distinct CDR3 sequences, about 24% found once. The input for sequencing was CD8+ T cells from cultured PBMCs, taken from culture after CMV antigen stimulation. These receptors all come from a human donor in good health (CMV status not recorded). Some clones in this sample may be carry-over from other donors' samples. Each CDR3 is given with its conserved first and last residue.

J gene | V gene | CDR3 protein
TRBJ2-7 | TRBV5-6 | CASSLLTGTYEQYF
TRBJ2-7 | TRBV19 | CASSSRRHSGTDYPYEQYF
TRBJ2-1 | TRBV9 | CASSVVSAGASSFYNEQFF
TRBJ2-7 | TRBV12-3/TRBV12-4 | CASSWGGSGRSGNEQYF
TRBJ1-2 | TRBV12-3/TRBV12-4 | CASSFEGGNNGYTF
TRBJ2-5 | TRBV25-1 | CASSEYTGRQETQYF
TRBJ1-1 | TRBV5-5 | CASIDQGTEAFF
TRBJ2-5 | TRBV20-1 | CSGFEWETQYF
TRBJ2-3 | TRBV7-6 | CASSFGQGAADTQYF
TRBJ2-5 | TRBV9 | CASSAQGLGAETQYF
TRBJ1-2 | TRBV28 | CASSLLTGGEYGYTF
TRBJ2-7 | TRBV27 | CASSLRGDEQYF
TRBJ2-7 | TRBV4-1 | CASSHIGASTGEQYF
TRBJ2-5 | TRBV20-1 | CSARLETQYF
TRBJ1-2 | TRBV3-1 | CASSQSPIGYTF
TRBJ2-7 | TRBV27 | CASSLGKSSYEQYF
TRBJ1-1 | TRBV6-5 | CASSLTALTINTEAFF
TRBJ1-6 | TRBV2 | CASSEAGGSYNSPLHF
TRBJ1-2 | TRBV2 | CASSEMAVNDGYTF
TRBJ2-7 | TRBV7-9 | CASSSSEHPYEQYF
TRBJ2-7 | TRBV19 | CASSIHPGTGEAYEQYF
TRBJ2-3 | TRBV6-1 | CASSLAGAWTDTQYF
TRBJ2-1 | TRBV4-2 | CASSQGTSGDGLEQFF
TRBJ2-3 | TRBV3-1 | CASSQRWESGTDTQYF
TRBJ2-1 | TRBV5-6 | CASSWGLGGQFF
TRBJ2-7 | TRBV7-9 | CASSLVAGGNEQYF
TRBJ2-1 | TRBV15 | CATSRFASGDSEQFF
TRBJ2-1 | TRBV30 | CAFGSGRRPYNEQFF
TRBJ1-1 | TRBV14 | CASSQDYRTGRTEAFF
TRBJ2-3 | TRBV4-1 | CASSQGGQGMGDTQYF
TRBJ1-2 | TRBV11-2 | CASSEDGDYGYTF
TRBJ2-5 | TRBV3-1 | CASSQAIGEETQYF
TRBJ1-1 | TRBV13 | CASSLGGQLNTEAFF
TRBJ1-2 | TRBV28 | CASSLGGFGYTF
TRBJ2-3 | TRBV4-2 | CASSPSLTSGVTDTQYF
TRBJ1-5 | TRBV12-3/TRBV12-4 | CASSFGQGSQPQHF
TRBJ1-5 | TRBV12-3/TRBV12-4 | CASSLWGTLNQPQHF
TRBJ2-7 | TRBV15 | CATSRATEYEQYF
TRBJ2-1 | TRBV30 | CAWSVLAEPSFDEQFF
TRBJ2-7 | TRBV4-3 | CASSSGLGGFEQYF
TRBJ2-1 | TRBV11-2 | CASSFGPIGSYNEQFF
TRBJ2-1 | TRBV7-8 | CASSLGGRGQWNEQFF
TRBJ2-3 | TRBV3-1 | CASSQDWAEGTDTQYF
TRBJ2-1 | TRBV5-4 | CASSHSEASREQFF
TRBJ2-5 | TRBV7-9 | CASSMPRDVIQETQYF
TRBJ2-3 | TRBV29-1 | CSVHSGGSGTQYF
TRBJ2-7 | TRBV19 | CASSILGSEQYF
TRBJ2-5 | TRBV6-1 | CASRRKNFPPQETQYF
TRBJ1-1 | TRBV11-2 | CASSLGPSVEAFF
TRBJ2-3 | TRBV7-3 | CASSLDPIKRGPGEHLYF
TRBJ1-1 | TRBV27 | CASSFLRTGPNTEAFF
TRBJ2-5 | TRBV7-9 | CASSLSSAETQYF
TRBJ1-1 | TRBV7-3 | CASSLYAQGRVNTEAFF
TRBJ2-1 | TRBV29-1 | CSVESSYNEQFF
TRBJ1-2 | TRBV12-3/TRBV12-4 | CASSLDRGHGYTF
TRBJ2-1 | TRBV7-9 | CASSLAGDSYNEQFF
TRBJ1-1 | TRBV19 | CASIRGMNTEAFF
TRBJ1-2 | TRBV12-3/TRBV12-4 | CASSLGPDGYTF
TRBJ2-7 | TRBV20-1 | CSASDSSGGIYEQYF
TRBJ1-2 | TRBV25-1 | CAAEENYRYTF